The clone carrying this TCR beta chain was observed a few times. Its antigen is unidentified. The data stem from a study of post-analysis software for immune sequencing data. Study-level results: Comparison of patients with controls showed roughly five TRBV segments more frequent in patients, TRBV5-6, TRBV5-1 and TRBV20-1 among them.

Sequencing libraries made from TCR beta cDNA carried unique molecular identifiers. One entry per CDR3 protein, called by TCRdb with MiXCR from the PCR reads. The table shows roughly 800,000 distinct CDR3 sequences, with 53% occurring only once. The CDR3 runs to 14 residues. CDR1 is SGHTA, CDR2 FQGNSA, per germline. V gave up 5 bases and J gave up 5 bases; unmatched junction bases: 5. This chain uses TRBV7-2 with TRBJ2-5, with 10 bases lining up with TRBD2. The sequencing sample was made of blood. This clonotype originated in a girl under 18 with multiple sclerosis. CDR3 sequence (DNA): TGTGCCAGCAGCCCTAGCGGGAGTGGCGAGACCCAGTACTTC. Protein product: CASSPSGSGETQYF. The whole variable domain, remainder taken from reference TRBV7-2 and TRBJ2-5, is GAGVSQSPSNKVTEKGKDVELRCDPISGHTALYWYRQSLGQGLEFLIYFQGNSAPDKSGLPSDRFSAERTGGSVSTLTIQRTQQEDSAVYLCASSPSGSGETQYFGPGTRLLVL.